Given below is one TCR beta chain in context. Antigen unknown. Germline-derived CDR1 and CDR2 are GTSNPN and SVGIG (reference sequence). V was trimmed by 3 bases and J by 3 bases, leaving 9 bases between them. CDR3 length: 13 amino acids. These data are taken from a study of blood T cells in healthy people across ages. Study results and caveats: Strong correlation was found linking TCR beta diversity to naive T cell percentage. Shifts in expanded clonotypes may have been confounded by donor CMV status, which was unknown. The long-lived group displayed more naive CD4+ cells, plus higher diversity, than the aged donors did.

The use of a sample-barcoded 5' primer and a J-beta primer mix characterized a second PCR of roughly 7 to 11 cycles. Samples each returned at least 3 million CDR3-containing paired-end reads. One entry per CDR3 protein results from TCRdb running MiXCR on the 5' RACE reads. The data show hundreds of thousands of distinct CDR3 sequences, roughly 32% seen once. The chain joins TRBV30 to TRBJ1-5, with D hard to call. The TCR originated in a woman older than 75 in good health. The sample consisted of blood. CDR3 region: CAWRASFNQPQHF. CDR3 nucleotide sequence: TGTGCCTGGAGGGCAAGCTTCAATCAGCCCCAGCATTTT.